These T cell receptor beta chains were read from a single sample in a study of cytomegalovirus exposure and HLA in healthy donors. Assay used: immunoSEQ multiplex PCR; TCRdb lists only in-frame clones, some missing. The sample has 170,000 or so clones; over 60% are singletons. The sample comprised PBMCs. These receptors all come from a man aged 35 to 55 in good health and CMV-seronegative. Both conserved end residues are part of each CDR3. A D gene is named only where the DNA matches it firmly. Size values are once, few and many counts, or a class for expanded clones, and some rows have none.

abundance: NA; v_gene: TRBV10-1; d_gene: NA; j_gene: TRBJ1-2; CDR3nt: TGCGCCAGCAGTGAGTCTCGGTCCCGCGGCTACACCTTC; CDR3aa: CASSESRSRGYTF
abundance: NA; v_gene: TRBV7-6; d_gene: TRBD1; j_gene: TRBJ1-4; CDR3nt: TGTGCCAGCAGCTTCCCAGGGGGCTCGGGGGAAAAACTGTTTTTT; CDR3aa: CASSFPGGSGEKLFF
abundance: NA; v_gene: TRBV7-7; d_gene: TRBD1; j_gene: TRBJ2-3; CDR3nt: TGTGCCAGCAGCCTAACCGGGACAGGGGGCACAGATACGCAGTATTTT; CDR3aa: CASSLTGTGGTDTQYF
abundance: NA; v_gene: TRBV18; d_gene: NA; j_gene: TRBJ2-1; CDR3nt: TGTGCCAGCTCACTAACCGGGACTTCTTACAATGAGCAGTTCTTC; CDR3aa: CASSLTGTSYNEQFF
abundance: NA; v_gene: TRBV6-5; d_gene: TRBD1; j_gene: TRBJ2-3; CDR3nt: TGTGCCAGCCGTCCCCGGGCAGGGGGTACAGATACGCAGTATTTT; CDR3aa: CASRPRAGGTDTQYF
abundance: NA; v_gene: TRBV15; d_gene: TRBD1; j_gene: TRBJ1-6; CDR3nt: TGTGCCACCAGCAGAGATCGAGGGGACAGGGGTTATAATTCACCCCTCCACTTT; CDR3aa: CATSRDRGDRGYNSPLHF
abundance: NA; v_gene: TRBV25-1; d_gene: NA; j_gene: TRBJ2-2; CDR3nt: TGTGCCAGCAGTGAATATGGAGTGAGGAACACCGGGGAGCTGTTTTTT; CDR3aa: CASSEYGVRNTGELFF
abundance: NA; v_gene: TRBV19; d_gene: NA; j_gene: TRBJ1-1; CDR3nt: TGTGCCAGTAGTTATTGGCAGAACACTGAAGCTTTCTTT; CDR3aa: CASSYWQNTEAFF
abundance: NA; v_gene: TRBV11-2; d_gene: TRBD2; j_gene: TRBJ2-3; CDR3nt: TGTGCCAGCAGTTCTAGCGGGAAGAGCACAGATACGCAGTATTTT; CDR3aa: CASSSSGKSTDTQYF
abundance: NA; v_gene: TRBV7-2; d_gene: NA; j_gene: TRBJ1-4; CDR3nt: TGTGCCAGCAGCTTAGACAGAAATGAAAAACTGTTTTTT; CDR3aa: CASSLDRNEKLFF
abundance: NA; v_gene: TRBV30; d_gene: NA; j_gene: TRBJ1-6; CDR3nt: TGTGCCTGGGGGGCGACGAGCGGGTATTCACCCCTCCACTTT; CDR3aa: CAWGATSGYSPLHF
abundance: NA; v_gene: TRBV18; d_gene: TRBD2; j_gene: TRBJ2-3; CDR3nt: TGTGCCAGCTCATCGCCGGGACTAGCGGGAGATACGCAGTATTTT; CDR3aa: CASSSPGLAGDTQYF
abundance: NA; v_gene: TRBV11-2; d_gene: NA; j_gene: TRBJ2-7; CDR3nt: TGTGCCAGCAGCTTAAACCCAACCCAACAGGGGGGGTACGAGCAGTACTTC; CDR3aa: CASSLNPTQQGGYEQYF
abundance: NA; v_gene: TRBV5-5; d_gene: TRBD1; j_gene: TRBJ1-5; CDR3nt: TGTGCCAGCAGCTTGGGACAGGGGACCAATCAGCCCCAGCATTTT; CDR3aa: CASSLGQGTNQPQHF
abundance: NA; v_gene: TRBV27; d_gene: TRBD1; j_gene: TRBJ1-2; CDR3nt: TGTGCCAGCAGCTCAGGGGGCAATGGCTATGGCTACACCTTC; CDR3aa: CASSSGGNGYGYTF
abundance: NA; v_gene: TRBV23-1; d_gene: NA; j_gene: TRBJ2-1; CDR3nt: TGCGCCAGCAGTCCTAGGCAAATCAATGAGCAGTTCTTC; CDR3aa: CASSPRQINEQFF
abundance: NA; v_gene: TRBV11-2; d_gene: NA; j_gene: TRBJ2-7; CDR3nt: TGTGCCAGCAGCTTCACGGAGGGGAAAGGCGAGCAGTACTTC; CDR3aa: CASSFTEGKGEQYF
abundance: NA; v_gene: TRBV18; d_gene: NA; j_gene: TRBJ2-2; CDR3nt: TGTGCCAGCTCATCGATACACGGGGAGCTGTTTTTT; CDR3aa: CASSSIHGELFF
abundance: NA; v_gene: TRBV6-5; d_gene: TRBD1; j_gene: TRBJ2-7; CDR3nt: TGTGCCAGCAGTTACTTTACAGGGGCGGGCTACGAGCAGTACTTC; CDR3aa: CASSYFTGAGYEQYF
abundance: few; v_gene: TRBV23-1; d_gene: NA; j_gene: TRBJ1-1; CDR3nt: TGCGCCAGCAGAGCCCTCAAGACAGAGCTGAACACTGAAGCTTTCTTT; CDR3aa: CASRALKTELNTEAFF
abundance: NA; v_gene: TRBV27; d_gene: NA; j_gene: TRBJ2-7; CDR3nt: TGTGCCAGCAGTTTATTCGGGGGATTTTCCTACGAGCAGTACTTC; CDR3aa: CASSLFGGFSYEQYF
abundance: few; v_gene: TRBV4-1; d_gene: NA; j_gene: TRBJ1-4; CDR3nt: TGCGCCAGCAGCCTAATGACAGGTTCTAATGAAAAACTGTTTTTT; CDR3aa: CASSLMTGSNEKLFF
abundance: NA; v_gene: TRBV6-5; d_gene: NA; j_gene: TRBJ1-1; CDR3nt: TGTGCCAGCAGTTACTCATCGGGAATGAACACTGAAGATTTCTTT; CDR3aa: CASSYSSGMNTEDFF
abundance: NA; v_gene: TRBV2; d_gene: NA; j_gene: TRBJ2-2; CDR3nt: TGTGCCAGCAGGGGACAACCTGTCACCGGGGAGCTGTTTTTT; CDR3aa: CASRGQPVTGELFF
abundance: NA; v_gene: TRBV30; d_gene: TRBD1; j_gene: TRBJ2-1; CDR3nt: TGTGCCTCCCAGGGGGCTGGGTCCTACAATGAGCAGTTCTTC; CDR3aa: CASQGAGSYNEQFF
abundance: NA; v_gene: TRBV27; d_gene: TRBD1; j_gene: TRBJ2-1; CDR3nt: TGTGCCAGCAGTTTCCCTTGGGGACAGGGTTACAATGAGCAGTTCTTC; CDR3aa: CASSFPWGQGYNEQFF
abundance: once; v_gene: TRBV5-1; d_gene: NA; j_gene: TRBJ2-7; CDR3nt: TGCGCCCCTCGGACAGCTTACTACGAGCAGTACTTC; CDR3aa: CAPRTAYYEQYF
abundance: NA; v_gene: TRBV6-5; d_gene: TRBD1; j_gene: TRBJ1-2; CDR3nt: TGTGCCAGCAGTTACAGAGGGGGCAGGGGCTATGGCTACACCTTC; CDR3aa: CASSYRGGRGYGYTF
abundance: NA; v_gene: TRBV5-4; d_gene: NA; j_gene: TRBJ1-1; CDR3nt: TGTGCCAGCACCCCCTTTCCAGGCAGGAACACTGAAGCTTTCTTT; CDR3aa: CASTPFPGRNTEAFF
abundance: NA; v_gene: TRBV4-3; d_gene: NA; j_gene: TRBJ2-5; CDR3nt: TGCGCCAGCAGCCGGACCCTCGGGGAAGAGACCCAGTACTTC; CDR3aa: CASSRTLGEETQYF
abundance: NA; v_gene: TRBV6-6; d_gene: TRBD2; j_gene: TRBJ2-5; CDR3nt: TGTGCCAGCAGTTACTCCAATAGCGGGAGTGGAGAGACCCAGTACTTC; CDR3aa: CASSYSNSGSGETQYF
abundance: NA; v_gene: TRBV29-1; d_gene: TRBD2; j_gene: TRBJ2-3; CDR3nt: TGCAGCGTTGAAGAGGCGGGAGGGCTCGCAGATACGCAGTATTTT; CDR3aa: CSVEEAGGLADTQYF
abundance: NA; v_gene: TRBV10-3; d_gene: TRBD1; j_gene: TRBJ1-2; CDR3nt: TGTGCCATCAGTGGTCCTTCGGGACAGGTGGACTATGGCTACACCTTC; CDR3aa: CAISGPSGQVDYGYTF
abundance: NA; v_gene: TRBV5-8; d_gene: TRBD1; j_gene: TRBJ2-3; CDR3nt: TGTGCCAGCAGCTTCGGGACAGACCAAGATACGCAGTATTTT; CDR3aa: CASSFGTDQDTQYF
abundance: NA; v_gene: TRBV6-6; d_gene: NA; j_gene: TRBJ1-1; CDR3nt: TGTGCCAGCAGTTACCCAGGGGAGTTGCCGGACACTGAAGCTTTCTTT; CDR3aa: CASSYPGELPDTEAFF
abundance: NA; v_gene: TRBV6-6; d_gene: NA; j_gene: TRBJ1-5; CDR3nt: TGTGCCAGCAGTTACCGTTCTCGGGGGCAGCCCCAGCATTTT; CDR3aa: CASSYRSRGQPQHF
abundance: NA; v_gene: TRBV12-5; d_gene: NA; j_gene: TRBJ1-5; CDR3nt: TGTGCTAGTGGTTCAGGGGCGGGCAATCAGCCCCAGCATTTT; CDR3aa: CASGSGAGNQPQHF
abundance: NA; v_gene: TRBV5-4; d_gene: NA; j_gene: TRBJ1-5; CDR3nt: TGTGCCAGCAGCTTGTTACAGGATAGCAATCAGCCCCAGCATTTT; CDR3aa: CASSLLQDSNQPQHF